The rows below give T cell receptor beta chains drawn from one sample of a study of beta chain features in type 1 diabetes. Profiled with immunoSEQ multiplex PCR; TCRdb holds only in-frame clones, not every one. Altogether around 340,000 clones are present, less than 9.5% being singletons, with the ten largest covering 0.44%. Sequences were obtained from central memory CD4+ T cells from blood. The receptors were sampled from a woman aged 18-35 years in good health. CDR3s include the opening cysteine and the closing phenylalanine or tryptophan. D genes are given only for firm matches. Clone size is not always given. Where it is, it says once, few, many or a class for expanded clones.

DNA	CDR3	D	size	V	J
TGCGCCAGCAGCTTAGGGGTATCGGTCACAGATACGCAGTATTTT	CASSLGVSVTDTQYF	-	-	TRBV5-1	TRBJ2-3
TGTGCCAGCTCACCCGGGACAGGGGTAGGAGATACGCAGTATTTT	CASSPGTGVGDTQYF	TRBD1	-	TRBV18	TRBJ2-3
TGTGCCAGCAGCCCAAACCCGGACAGGAACTTCTATGGCTACACCTTC	CASSPNPDRNFYGYTF	TRBD1	-	TRBV7-9	TRBJ1-2
TGTGCCAGCAGTCCCCAGCGGGAATCCTACAATGAGCAGTTCTTC	CASSPQRESYNEQFF	TRBD2	-	TRBV27	TRBJ2-1
TGTGCCAGCAGTTACTCCGGGGAGCAGTTCTTC	CASSYSGEQFF	-	-	TRBV2	TRBJ2-1
TGTGCGACAGGGAATCTAGCAGATACGCAGTATTTT	CATGNLADTQYF	TRBD1	many	TRBV10-3	TRBJ2-3
TGTGCCAGCAGTTTATCGCTGGGACAGGGTCGCGAGCAGTACTTC	CASSLSLGQGREQYF	TRBD1	few	TRBV27	TRBJ2-7
TGCGCCAGCAGCTTGGAAGGTGCCCCAGATACGCAGTATTTT	CASSLEGAPDTQYF	-	-	TRBV5-1	TRBJ2-3
TGTGCCAGCAGCTTGGACATCGGATTCTACGAGCAGTACTTC	CASSLDIGFYEQYF	-	-	TRBV7-2	TRBJ2-7
TGTGCCAGCAGGCCCACAGGGGTTAACACCGGGGAGCTGTTTTTT	CASRPTGVNTGELFF	TRBD1	many	TRBV5-6	TRBJ2-2
TGTGCCAGCAGCTTATCGGGACTAGCGGGAGAGACCCAGTACTTC	CASSLSGLAGETQYF	TRBD2	few	TRBV7-6	TRBJ2-5
TGTGCCAGCAGTCACCCCCCGGCTAGTGACGAGCAGTACTTC	CASSHPPASDEQYF	-	-	TRBV6-6	TRBJ2-7
TGTGCCAGTACCCGGACTAGCGGGACGAACACCGGGGAGCTGTTTTTT	CASTRTSGTNTGELFF	TRBD2	-	TRBV19	TRBJ2-2
TGTGCCAGCAGCAAGACAGGGCCCTACGAGCAGTACTTC	CASSKTGPYEQYF	TRBD1	-	TRBV14	TRBJ2-7
TGTGCCAGCAGCGTAGAACCAGATTTGGCCAAAAACATTCAGTACTTC	CASSVEPDLAKNIQYF	-	few	TRBV9	TRBJ2-4
TGTGCCAGCAGTGAATATGTGGGAGGTCGTCAGTACTTC	CASSEYVGGRQYF	-	-	TRBV2	TRBJ2-4
TGTGCCAGCAGCCCACTAGCAAATGAGCAGTTCTTC	CASSPLANEQFF	-	few	TRBV7-2	TRBJ2-1
TGTGCCAGCAGCACCAGCGCCGGGACAGGGACCTACGAGCAGTACTTC	CASSTSAGTGTYEQYF	TRBD1	many	TRBV13	TRBJ2-7
TGTGCCAGCAGCCCAAGGACTAGCGGGAGAGGCAATGAGCAGTTCTTC	CASSPRTSGRGNEQFF	TRBD2	-	TRBV11-2	TRBJ2-1
TGTGCCAGCAGCTTGGGGAACAACAATGAGCAGTTCTTC	CASSLGNNNEQFF	-	few	TRBV11-3	TRBJ2-1
TGTGCCAGCAGTGAAACCCGGGACAGGGACTATGGCTACACCTTC	CASSETRDRDYGYTF	TRBD1	few	TRBV6-1	TRBJ1-2
TGTGCCAGCAGTGACTGGTCTGGAAACACCATATATTTT	CASSDWSGNTIYF	-	few	TRBV6-5	TRBJ1-3
TGTGCCAGCAGCCAGGGGGCTTGGGGCTACACCTTC	CASSQGAWGYTF	-	-	TRBV14	TRBJ1-2
TGTGCCATTCGACAGGGGTCGAACTACGAGCAGTACTTC	CAIRQGSNYEQYF	TRBD1	few	TRBV6-5	TRBJ2-7
TGTGCCATCAGTGAGCAAGTCGAGCAGTACTTC	CAISEQVEQYF	-	-	TRBV10-3	TRBJ2-7
TGTGCCAGCAGCTTGACCAGGGATAACTATGGCTACACCTTC	CASSLTRDNYGYTF	-	few	TRBV5-4	TRBJ1-2
TGTGCCAGCAGTGAACATATAGGCACTGAAGCTTTCTTT	CASSEHIGTEAFF	-	-	TRBV6-1	TRBJ1-1
TGTGCCAGCTCACCGACCGCGGTGAGCACAGATACGCAGTATTTT	CASSPTAVSTDTQYF	-	many	TRBV18	TRBJ2-3
TGTGCCAGCAGTTACCAGGGACAGGGTTCAAGTGAGCAGTTCTTC	CASSYQGQGSSEQFF	TRBD1	-	TRBV6-6	TRBJ2-1
TGTGCCAGCAGTCTTGCGCCTGAGACCCAGTACTTC	CASSLAPETQYF	-	-	TRBV11-2	TRBJ2-5
TGTGCCAGCAGTTCGTCCGGGACTAGCGGGAACAATGAGCAGTTCTTC	CASSSSGTSGNNEQFF	TRBD2	few	TRBV27	TRBJ2-1
TGTGCCAGCAGCCAGGATAGCGGCTCCACTAATAAGGCAGATACGCAGTATTTT	CASSQDSGSTNKADTQYF	-	many	TRBV14	TRBJ2-3
TGTGCCAGCGTAATCACGGGACGAAACTACGAGCAGTACTTC	CASVITGRNYEQYF	-	-	TRBV19	TRBJ2-7
TGTGCCAGCAGTCCCGAGTTAGATACGCAGTATTTT	CASSPELDTQYF	-	-	TRBV11-2	TRBJ2-3
TGTGCCAGCAGTATCCTAGCGGGAGGGCGGTATACGCAGTATTTT	CASSILAGGRYTQYF	TRBD2	many	TRBV6-6	TRBJ2-3
TGTGCCAGCTCAACGGGGACAGGAAACTACGAGCAGTACTTC	CASSTGTGNYEQYF	TRBD1	many	TRBV18	TRBJ2-7
TGTGCCAGCAGCTTAGCAGCCACCGCGAACACCGGGGAGCTGTTTTTT	CASSLAATANTGELFF	-	-	TRBV7-2	TRBJ2-2